Sequencing of this TCR beta chain was carried out in a study of T-cell reconstitution after alpha-beta-depleted transplantation in children. The CDR3 spans 15 residues. V gave up 6 bases and J gave up 5 bases; unmatched junction bases: 8. Unique molecular identifiers were used to barcode this TCRbeta library. MiXCR was run by TCRdb on the PCR reads, yielding one entry per CDR3 protein. Of around 480,000 distinct CDR3 sequences in the sample, around a third were seen once. This clonotype was seen many times. This rearrangement joins TRBV12-3 or TRBV12-4 to TRBJ2-2; TRBD1 agrees at 8 bases. The clonotype comes from a human donor who donated a stem cell graft to a child with aplastic anemia. Sequenced here: PBMCs from the stem cell graft donor, sampled from the stem cell graft. CDR3 sequence (DNA): TGTGCCAGCAGCAACCAACAGGGGGTGACCGGGGAGCTGTTTTTT. Its translation: CASSNQQGVTGELFF.